This T cell receptor beta chain was captured by sequencing in a study of blood T cell repertoires in COVID-19 (TCRdb year 2020). At the level of the whole study: Collaborator samples came from the United States, Italy and Spain and covered acute and convalescent phases of COVID-19. Samples were obtained from the ongoing ImmuneRACE study (first 160 participants) and from about 1,300 subjects provided by 6 global collaborators. A de-identified subject ID, COVID-19 status, age in years and sex were almost always included in the sample metadata. The prospective study material was composed of cDNA or gDNA derived from T cells, B-cell-depleted T cells, or PBMCs. Subjects who had been exposed to COVID-19, were actively infected with it, or had recovered from it provided the deeply sampled blood TCRbeta repertoires that made up the dataset. HLA class I and class II types, where available, came from metadata supplied by the sample provider rather than from assay-based typing. The repertoires were made available in a free public database intended to serve as a resource for research on the immune response to SARS-CoV-2. Broader findings and caveats from the paper: The amount of clinical and demographic metadata varied by source and participant and was provided uncurated.

Each collaborating institution followed its own protocols to collect whole blood in K2EDTA tubes. For TCRbeta analysis, collaborators shipped samples as frozen whole blood, isolated PBMCs, or DNA extracted from either of those sample types. TCRbeta CDR3 regions were amplified from genomic DNA using the immunoSEQ Assay, a bias-controlled multiplex PCR. The authors processed their data as follows. Nucleated cell counts per sample were estimated from amplification of reference gene primers within the assay. To quantify the absolute abundance of each unique TCRbeta CDR3 rearrangement, sequence reads were collapsed and filtered. For each sample, productive Simpson clonality was calculated as the square root of Simpson's diversity index over productive rearrangements. Imported from immuneACCESS, the table was reduced by TCRdb to in-frame sequences with V and J called. These copies leave out some clones; in studies compared against another copy, an unresolved V gene accounts for under half, and the cause of the remainder is not known. V, J and clone size are those of that table, while D and trimming were read from the DNA. This sample comprises about 170,000 clones, more than 75% of them detected only once. In total, the top ten clones hold 3.7% of the sample.

From the germline V gene (reference sequence), CDR1 is MNHEY and CDR2 is SMNVEV. The trim is 5 bases for V and 2 bases for J, with a gap of 7 bases between the germline ends. The CDR3 holds 13 amino acids from the cysteine to the phenylalanine. The DNA shown is the 39-base CDR3, in frame from base 1. Ten or more counts support this clone. Its antigen target is currently unknown. Base quality data are lacking; no much larger clone is found one base away. Other DNA sequences in the same sample also yield this CDR3. The receptor comes from a man between 18 and 29 years old with active or convalescent COVID-19. The receptor chain draws on TRBV27 and TRBJ1-5; possibly the D gene is TRBD1, per 6 matching bases. Sequenced input: peripheral blood. The CDR3 corresponds to CASSRQGNQPQHF. The nucleotide sequence reads TGTGCCAGCAGTCGACAGGGCAATCAGCCCCAGCATTTT.